This TCR beta chain was sequenced for a study of metastatic and nonmetastatic thyroid tumors. About the study: The study looked at repertoires side by side in blood and in tumor or nodule tissue from malignant and benign thyroid patients.

Study-wide results and limits: According to reports, the diversity of TCR beta was significantly higher in malignant thyroid tumors than in benign nodules, and this held in both blood and tumor samples.

This clone was seen a handful of times. Its antigen is unidentified. Germline V lookup: CDR1 MNHNY, CDR2 SVGAGI (reference sequence). The CDR3 spans 14 residues. V lost 2 bases to trimming and J lost 8 bases, with 13 bases between them. In the authors' workflow: The distant-metastasis classifier for papillary thyroid cancer was built from CDR3 differences across clinicopathological groups. TCRdb re-analyzed the PCR reads through MiXCR. These V and J calls derive from TCRdb rather than the authors' analysis. The data contain roughly 29,000 clones, 20% to 25% of them singletons. There were no patients who had received any treatment before thyroid surgery.

The sequence was obtained from a female donor with papillary thyroid cancer or a benign thyroid nodule (not recorded which). Some clones in this sample may be carry-over from other donors' samples. Sequences were obtained from blood. The chain combines TRBV6-6 with TRBJ2-1; either TRBD1 or TRBD2 may fit D (5 bases each). CDR3 sequence reads: CASSYRDGYYEQFF. The CDR3 DNA follows: TGTGCCAGCAGTTACCGGGACGGGTACTATGAGCAGTTCTTC.